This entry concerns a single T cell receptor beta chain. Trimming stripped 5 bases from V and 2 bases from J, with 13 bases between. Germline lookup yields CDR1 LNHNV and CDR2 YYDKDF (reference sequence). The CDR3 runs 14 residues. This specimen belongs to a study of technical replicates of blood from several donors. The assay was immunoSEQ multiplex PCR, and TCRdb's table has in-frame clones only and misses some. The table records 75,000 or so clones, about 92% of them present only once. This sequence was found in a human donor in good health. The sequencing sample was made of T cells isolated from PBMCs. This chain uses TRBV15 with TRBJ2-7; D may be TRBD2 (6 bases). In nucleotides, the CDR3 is TGTGCCACCAGCGGGGGAGGTAGTCCCTACGAGCAGTACTTC. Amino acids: CATSGGGSPYEQYF.